One T cell receptor (beta chain) is described in this entry. Trimming took 1 base from V and 4 from J, leaving 10 bases between them. The CDR3 sequence is 14 residues long. Looked up from germline, CDR1 is LNHDA and CDR2 is SQIVND (reference sequence). This sample stems from a study of T cell responses to AZD1222 COVID-19 vaccine. Here immunoSEQ multiplex PCR was the method, and the copy in TCRdb shows in-frame clones only, minus some. The sample contains about 96,000 clones, 91% of which appear only once. This receptor was taken from an adult in good health. V gene TRBV19 combines with J gene TRBJ1-2; tentatively, D is TRBD1 (5 bases). The sequencing here drew on peripheral blood, taken on day 0 of MenACWY control vaccination. In DNA, the CDR3 is TGTGCCAGTAGTATAGTCCGGGGCAGCTATGGCTACACCTTC. As protein: CASSIVRGSYGYTF.